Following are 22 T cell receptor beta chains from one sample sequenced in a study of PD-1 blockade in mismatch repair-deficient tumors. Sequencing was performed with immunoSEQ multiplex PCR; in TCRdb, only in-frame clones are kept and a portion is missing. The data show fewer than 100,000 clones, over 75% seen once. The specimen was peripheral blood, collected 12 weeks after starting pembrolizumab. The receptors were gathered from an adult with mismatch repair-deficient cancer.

The CDR3 DNA sequence: TGCGCCAGCAGGGTGCGACAGGGAGTCACAGATACGCAGTATTTT. It encodes CASRVRQGVTDTQYF. V is TRBV5-1 and J is TRBJ2-3, with 7 positions matching TRBD1. CDR3 size: 15 residues. Germline V gene sequence: CDR1 SGHRS, CDR2 YFSETQ. The V gene end was trimmed by 5 bases and the J gene end by 2 bases; junction bases not matched to a gene: 8.

The CDR3 nucleotides are TGTGCCAGCAGCCCAGAGCGTGGCTACACCTTC. This gives the protein CASSPERGYTF. The rearrangement joins TRBV2 to TRBJ1-2; D remains ambiguous. V lost 6 bases to trimming and J lost 7 bases, with 9 bases between them. Germline V lookup: CDR1 SNHLY, CDR2 FYNNEI. The CDR3 spans 11 residues.

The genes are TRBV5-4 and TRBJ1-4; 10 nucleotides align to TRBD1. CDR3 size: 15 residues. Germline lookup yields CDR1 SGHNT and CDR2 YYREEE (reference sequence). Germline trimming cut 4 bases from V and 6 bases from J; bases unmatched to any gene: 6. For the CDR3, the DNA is TGTGCCAGCAGCGCCTCGACAGGGGGCCATGAAAAACTGTTTTTT. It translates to CASSASTGGHEKLFF.

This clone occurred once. The DNA of the CDR3 is TGCAGTGCTAGCCCAGGGGGAGAACTGTTTTTT. Amino acid sequence: CSASPGGELFF. The chain is built from TRBV20-1 and TRBJ1-4; 7 bases agree with TRBD1. The V segment lost 3 bases and the J segment 12 bases; nucleotides outside the gene matches: 4. CDR3 length: 11 amino acids. Germline values: CDR1 DFQATT, CDR2 SNEGSKA (reference sequence).

The CDR3 sequence: CASSEALQGRGNYGYTF. The CDR3, as DNA: TGTGCCAGCAGTGAAGCGCTTCAGGGGAGAGGGAATTATGGCTACACCTTC. The rearrangement uses TRBV2 and TRBJ1-2; tentative D call: TRBD1 (6 bases). The CDR3 has 17 residues. Germline V CDR1 and CDR2: SNHLY, FYNNEI. V lost 0 bases and J 5 bases, leaving 19 bases between the germline ends.

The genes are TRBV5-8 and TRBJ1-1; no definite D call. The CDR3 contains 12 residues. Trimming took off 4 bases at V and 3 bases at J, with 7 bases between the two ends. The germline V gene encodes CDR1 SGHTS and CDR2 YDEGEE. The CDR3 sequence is CASSERDTEAFF. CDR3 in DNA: TGTGCCAGCAGCGAAAGGGACACTGAAGCTTTCTTT.

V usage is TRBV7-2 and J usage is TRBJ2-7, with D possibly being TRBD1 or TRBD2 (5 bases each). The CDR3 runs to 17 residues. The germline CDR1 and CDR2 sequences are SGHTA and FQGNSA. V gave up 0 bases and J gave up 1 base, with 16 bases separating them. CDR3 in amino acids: CASSLAGVVTGSYEQYF. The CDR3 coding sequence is TGTGCCAGCAGCTTAGCGGGGGTGGTAACGGGATCCTACGAGCAGTACTTC.

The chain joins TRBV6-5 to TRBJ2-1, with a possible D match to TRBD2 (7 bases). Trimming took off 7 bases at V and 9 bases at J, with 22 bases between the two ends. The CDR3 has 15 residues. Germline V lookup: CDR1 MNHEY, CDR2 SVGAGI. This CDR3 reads CASTPPGGGVPEQFF. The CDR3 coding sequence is TGTGCCAGCACCCCCCCAGGCGGGGGCGTACCTGAGCAGTTCTTC.

CDR3 sequence (DNA): TGTGCCAGCAGCCAGACAGGGCGGGGCTACACCTTC. Its translation: CASSQTGRGYTF. The chain couples TRBV4-2 to TRBJ1-2; 7 bases fit TRBD1. The CDR3 is 12 amino acids. Germline V gene data show CDR1 as LGHNA and CDR2 as YNFKEQ. J was trimmed by 8 bases and V by 3 bases; bases with no gene match: 3.

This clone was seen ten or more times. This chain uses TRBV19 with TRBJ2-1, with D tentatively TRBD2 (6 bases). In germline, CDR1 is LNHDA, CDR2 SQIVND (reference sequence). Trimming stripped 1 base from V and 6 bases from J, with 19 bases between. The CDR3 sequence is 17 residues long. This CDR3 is CASSIGAGLAISNEQFF. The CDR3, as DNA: TGTGCCAGTAGTATAGGGGCGGGCCTAGCGATTTCCAATGAGCAGTTCTTC.

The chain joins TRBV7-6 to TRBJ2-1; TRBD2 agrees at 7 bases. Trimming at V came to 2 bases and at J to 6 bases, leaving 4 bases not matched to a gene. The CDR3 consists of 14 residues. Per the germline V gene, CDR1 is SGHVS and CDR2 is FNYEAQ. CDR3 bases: TGTGCCAGCAGCTTAAGACTAGCCGCCAATGAGCAGTTCTTC. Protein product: CASSLRLAANEQFF.

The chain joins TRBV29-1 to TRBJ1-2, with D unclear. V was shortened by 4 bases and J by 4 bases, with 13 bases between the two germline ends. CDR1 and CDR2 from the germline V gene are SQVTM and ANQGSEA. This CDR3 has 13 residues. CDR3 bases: TGCAGCGTTGTCTTTATAGGCATCTATGGCTACACCTTC. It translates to CSVVFIGIYGYTF.

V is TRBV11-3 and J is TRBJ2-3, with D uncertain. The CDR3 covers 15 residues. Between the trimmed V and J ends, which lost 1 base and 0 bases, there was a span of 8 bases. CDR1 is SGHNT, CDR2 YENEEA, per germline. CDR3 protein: CASSLGAASTDTQYF. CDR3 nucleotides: TGTGCCAGCAGCTTAGGGGCAGCTAGCACAGATACGCAGTATTTT.

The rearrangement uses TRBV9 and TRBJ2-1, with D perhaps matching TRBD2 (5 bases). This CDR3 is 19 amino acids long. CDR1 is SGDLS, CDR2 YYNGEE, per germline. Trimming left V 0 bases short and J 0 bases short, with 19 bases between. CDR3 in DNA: TGTGCCAGCAGCGTAGGCCCCCCAAAGACTACCAGCTCCTACAATGAGCAGTTCTTC. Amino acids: CASSVGPPKTTSSYNEQFF.

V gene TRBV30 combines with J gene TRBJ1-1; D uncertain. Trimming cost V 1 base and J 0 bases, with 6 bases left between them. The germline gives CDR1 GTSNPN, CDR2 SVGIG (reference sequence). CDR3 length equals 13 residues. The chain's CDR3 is CAWSGSMNTEAFF. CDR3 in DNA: TGTGCCTGGAGTGGATCGATGAACACTGAAGCTTTCTTT.

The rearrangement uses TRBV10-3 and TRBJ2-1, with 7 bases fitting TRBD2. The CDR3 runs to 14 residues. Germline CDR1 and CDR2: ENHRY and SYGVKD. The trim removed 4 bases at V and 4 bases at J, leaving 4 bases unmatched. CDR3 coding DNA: TGTGCCATCAGTGCGAGCGGGACGTACAATGAGCAGTTCTTC. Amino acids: CAISASGTYNEQFF.

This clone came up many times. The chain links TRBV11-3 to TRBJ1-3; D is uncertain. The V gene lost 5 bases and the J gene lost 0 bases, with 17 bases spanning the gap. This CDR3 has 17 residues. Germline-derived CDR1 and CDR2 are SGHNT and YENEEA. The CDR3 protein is CASSHPRARSSGNTIYF. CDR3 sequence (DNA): TGTGCCAGCAGCCACCCTCGGGCGCGGAGCTCTGGAAACACCATATATTTT.

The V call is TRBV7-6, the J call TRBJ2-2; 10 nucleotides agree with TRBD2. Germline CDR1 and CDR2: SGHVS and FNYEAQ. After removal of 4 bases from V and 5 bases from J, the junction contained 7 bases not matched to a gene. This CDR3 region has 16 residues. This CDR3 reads CASSSLAGEITGELFF. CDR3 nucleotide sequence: TGTGCCAGCAGCTCCCTAGCGGGAGAAATAACCGGGGAGCTGTTTTTT.

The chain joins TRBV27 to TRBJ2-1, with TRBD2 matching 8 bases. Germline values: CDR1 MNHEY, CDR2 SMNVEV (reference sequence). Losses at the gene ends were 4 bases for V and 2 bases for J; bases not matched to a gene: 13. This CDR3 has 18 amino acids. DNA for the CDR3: TGTGCCAGCAGTTCCTTCCTCAGCGGGAGTAATACCTACAATGAGCAGTTCTTC. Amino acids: CASSSFLSGSNTYNEQFF.

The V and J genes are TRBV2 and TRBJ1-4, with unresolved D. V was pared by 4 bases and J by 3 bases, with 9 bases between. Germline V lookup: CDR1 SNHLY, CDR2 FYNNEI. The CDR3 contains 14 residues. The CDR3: CASSVGNSNEKLFF. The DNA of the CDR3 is TGTGCCAGCAGTGTGGGCAACTCTAATGAAAAACTGTTTTTT.

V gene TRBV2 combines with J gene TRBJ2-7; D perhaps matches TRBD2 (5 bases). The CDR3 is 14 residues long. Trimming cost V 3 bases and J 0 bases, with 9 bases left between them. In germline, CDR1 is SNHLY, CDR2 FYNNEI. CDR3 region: CASSERALSYEQYF. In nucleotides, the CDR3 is TGTGCCAGCAGTGAGAGGGCCCTCTCCTACGAGCAGTACTTC.

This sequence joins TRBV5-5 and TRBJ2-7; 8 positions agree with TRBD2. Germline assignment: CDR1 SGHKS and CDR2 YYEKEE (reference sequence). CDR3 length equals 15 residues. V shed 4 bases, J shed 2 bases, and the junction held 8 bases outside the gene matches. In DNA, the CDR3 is TGTGCCAGCAGCGGGGACTGGCGGGAGGCCTACGAGCAGTACTTC. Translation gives CASSGDWREAYEQYF.